The 3 T cell receptor beta chains reported below all come from one sample, sequenced in a study of technical replicates of blood from a few donors (dated by TCRdb to about 2017). The method was the immunoSEQ multiplex PCR assay. TCRdb carries this immuneACCESS record with in-frame sequences only. Its versions omit some clonotypes, under half of them owing to an unresolved V gene in the studies checked, with the rest unexplained. This sample holds around 58,000 clones; approximately 86% were observed only once. The top ten clonotypes cover 5% to 6.5% of the sample. Source material: PBMCs. Receptors were obtained from a human donor in good health. Some clones in this sample may be carry-over from other donors' samples.

The chain joins TRBV10-3 to TRBJ1-6; D unclear. The CDR3 is made up of 14 amino acids. Trimming removed 3 bases from V and 5 bases from J, with 8 bases in between. The germline V gene has CDR1 ENHRY and CDR2 SYGVKD. CDR3 region: CAISDELDNSPLHF. CDR3 in DNA: TGTGCCATCAGTGACGAGCTGGATAATTCACCCCTCCACTTT.

This clone showed up just a few times. The genes are TRBV6-5 and TRBJ1-4; maybe TRBD1 (6 bases). The length of the CDR3 is 15 residues. Trimming took off 5 bases at V and 4 bases at J, with 14 bases between the two ends. Looked up from germline, CDR1 is MNHEY and CDR2 is SVGAGI. CDR3 region: CASSPTDSRNEKLFF. DNA of the CDR3: TGTGCCAGCAGTCCAACGGACAGTCGTAATGAAAAACTGTTTTTT.

The V and J genes are TRBV7-2 and TRBJ1-3; TRBD1 matches 10 bases. Trimming cost V 5 bases and J 3 bases; bases outside gene matches: 4. The CDR3 loop spans 15 amino acids. Germline V gives CDR1 SGHTA, CDR2 FQGNSA. For the CDR3, the DNA is TGTGCCAGCAGCATGGGACAGGGGATTGGAAACACCATATATTTT. It encodes CASSMGQGIGNTIYF.